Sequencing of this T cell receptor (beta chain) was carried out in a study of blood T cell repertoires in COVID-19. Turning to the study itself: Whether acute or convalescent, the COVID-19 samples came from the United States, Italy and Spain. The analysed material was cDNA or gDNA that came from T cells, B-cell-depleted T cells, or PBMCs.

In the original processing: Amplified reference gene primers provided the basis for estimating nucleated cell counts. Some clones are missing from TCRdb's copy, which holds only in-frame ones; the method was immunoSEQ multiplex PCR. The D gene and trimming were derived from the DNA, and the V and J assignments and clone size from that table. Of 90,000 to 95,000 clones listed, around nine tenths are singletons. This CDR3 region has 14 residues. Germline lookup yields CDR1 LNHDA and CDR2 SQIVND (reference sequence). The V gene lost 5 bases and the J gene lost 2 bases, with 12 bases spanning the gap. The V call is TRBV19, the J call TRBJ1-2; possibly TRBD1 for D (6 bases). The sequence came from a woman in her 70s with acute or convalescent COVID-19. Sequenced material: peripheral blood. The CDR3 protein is CASSLQGSNYGYTF. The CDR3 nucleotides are TGTGCCAGTAGTTTACAGGGTTCCAACTATGGCTACACCTTC.